This T cell receptor (beta chain) came from a study of blood T cell repertoires in COVID-19. Turning to the study itself: Some COVID-19 samples were acute and others convalescent; all came from the United States, Italy and Spain. T cells, B-cell-depleted T cells, or PBMCs provided the cDNA or gDNA that served as material.

With 4 bases clipped from V and 7 bases from J, the junction kept 6 bases outside the gene matches. Germline CDR1 reads PRHDT; CDR2 reads FYEKMQ (reference sequence). This CDR3 comprises 15 residues. Authors' data handling: Nucleated cell number was recorded as an estimate derived from reference gene primer amplification. Profiled with immunoSEQ multiplex PCR; TCRdb holds only in-frame clones, not every one. V and J calls and clone size follow that table, whereas D and trimming were derived from the DNA. The sample lists almost 250,000 clones; about 89% were seen once. The clonotype originates from a woman aged 60 to 75 who had recovered from COVID-19. The chain couples TRBV13 to TRBJ1-6; 8 bases are a match to TRBD1. Sequencing was carried out using peripheral blood. The CDR3 DNA follows: TGTGCCAGCAGCTCCCAGGACAGGGTAAATTCACCCCTCCACTTT. Its translation is CASSSQDRVNSPLHF.